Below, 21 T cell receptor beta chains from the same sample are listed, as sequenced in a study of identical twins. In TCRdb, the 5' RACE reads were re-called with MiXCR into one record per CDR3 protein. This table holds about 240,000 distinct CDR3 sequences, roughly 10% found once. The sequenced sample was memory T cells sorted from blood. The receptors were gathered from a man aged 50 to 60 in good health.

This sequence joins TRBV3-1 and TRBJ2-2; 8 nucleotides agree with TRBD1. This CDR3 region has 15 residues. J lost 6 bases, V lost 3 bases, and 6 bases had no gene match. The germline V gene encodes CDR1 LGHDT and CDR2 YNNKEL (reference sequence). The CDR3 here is CASSQGQVGAGELFF. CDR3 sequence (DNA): TGTGCCAGCAGCCAGGGACAGGTTGGTGCCGGGGAGCTGTTTTTT.

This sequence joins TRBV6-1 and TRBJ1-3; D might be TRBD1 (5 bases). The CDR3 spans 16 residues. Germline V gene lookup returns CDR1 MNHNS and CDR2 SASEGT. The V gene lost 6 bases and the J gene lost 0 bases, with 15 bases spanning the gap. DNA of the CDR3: TGTGCCAGCAGACAGAGCGGACAACCCTCTGGAAACACCATATATTTT. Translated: CASRQSGQPSGNTIYF.

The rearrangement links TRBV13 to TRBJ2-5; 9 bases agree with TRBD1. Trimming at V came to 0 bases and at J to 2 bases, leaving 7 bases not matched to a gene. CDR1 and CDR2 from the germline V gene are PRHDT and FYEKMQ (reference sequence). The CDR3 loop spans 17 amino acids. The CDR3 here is CASSLGSGQGVQETQYF. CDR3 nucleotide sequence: TGTGCCAGCAGCTTAGGTTCGGGACAGGGAGTACAAGAGACCCAGTACTTC.

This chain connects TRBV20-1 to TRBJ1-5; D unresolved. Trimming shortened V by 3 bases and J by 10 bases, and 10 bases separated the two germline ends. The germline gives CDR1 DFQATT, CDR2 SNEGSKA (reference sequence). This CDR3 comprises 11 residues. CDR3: CSASAVGPQHF. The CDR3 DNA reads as TGCAGTGCTAGTGCTGTCGGCCCCCAGCATTTT.

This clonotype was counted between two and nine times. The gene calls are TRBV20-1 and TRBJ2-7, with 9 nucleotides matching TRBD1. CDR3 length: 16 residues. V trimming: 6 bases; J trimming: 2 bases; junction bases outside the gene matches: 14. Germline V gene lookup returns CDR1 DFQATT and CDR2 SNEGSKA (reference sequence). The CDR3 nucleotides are TGCAGTGCGACAGGGGGGGGGAGCCCTTCGGCCTACGAGCAGTACTTC. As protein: CSATGGGSPSAYEQYF.

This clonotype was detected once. The CDR3 loop reads CASSLSQGYAGELFF. CDR3 DNA sequence: TGTGCCAGCAGTTTATCCCAGGGGTACGCCGGGGAGCTGTTTTTT. V is TRBV28 and J is TRBJ2-2, with D possibly TRBD1 on 6 matching bases. Germline CDR1 reads MDHEN; CDR2 reads SYDVKM. The V gene lost 1 base and the J gene lost 6 bases, with 12 bases spanning the gap. This CDR3 has 15 residues.

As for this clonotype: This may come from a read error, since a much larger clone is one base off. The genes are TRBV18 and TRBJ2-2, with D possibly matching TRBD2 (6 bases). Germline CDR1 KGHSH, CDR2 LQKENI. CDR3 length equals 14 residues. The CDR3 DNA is TGTGCCGGCTCACCTCCAGCGGGCACCGGGGAGCTGTTTTTT. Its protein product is CAGSPPAGTGELFF.

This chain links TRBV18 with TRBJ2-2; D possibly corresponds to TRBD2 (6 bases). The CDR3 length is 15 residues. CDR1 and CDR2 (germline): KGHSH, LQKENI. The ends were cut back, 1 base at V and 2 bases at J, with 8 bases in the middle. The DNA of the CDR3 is TGTGCCAGCTCACCACTTGCGGGAAACACCGGGGAGCTGTTTTTT. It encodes CASSPLAGNTGELFF.

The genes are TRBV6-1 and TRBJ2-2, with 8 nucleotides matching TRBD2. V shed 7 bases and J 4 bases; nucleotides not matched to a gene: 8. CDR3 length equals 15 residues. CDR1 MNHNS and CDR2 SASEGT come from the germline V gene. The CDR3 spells CASKSGGQGTGELFF. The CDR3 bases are TGTGCCAGCAAGAGCGGGGGCCAAGGCACCGGGGAGCTGTTTTTT.

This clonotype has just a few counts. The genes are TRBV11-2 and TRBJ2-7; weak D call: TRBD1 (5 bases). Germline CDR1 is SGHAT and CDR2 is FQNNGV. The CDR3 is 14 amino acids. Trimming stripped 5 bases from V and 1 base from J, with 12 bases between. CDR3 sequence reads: CASSTRRQSYEQYF. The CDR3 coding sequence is TGTGCCAGCAGCACCCGTCGACAGTCCTACGAGCAGTACTTC.

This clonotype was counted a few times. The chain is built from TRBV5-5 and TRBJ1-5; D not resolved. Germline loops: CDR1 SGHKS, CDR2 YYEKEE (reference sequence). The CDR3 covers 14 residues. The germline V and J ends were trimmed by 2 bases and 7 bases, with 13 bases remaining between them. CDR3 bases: TGTGCCAGCAGCTTCGGGCGACAAAACCAGCCCCAGCATTTT. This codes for CASSFGRQNQPQHF.

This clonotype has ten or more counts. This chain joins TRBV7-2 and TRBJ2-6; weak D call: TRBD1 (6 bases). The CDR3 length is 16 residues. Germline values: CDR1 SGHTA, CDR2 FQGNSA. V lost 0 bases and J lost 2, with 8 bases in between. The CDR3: CASSLAAGAGANVLTF. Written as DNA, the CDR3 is TGTGCCAGCAGCTTAGCGGCAGGGGCTGGGGCCAACGTCCTGACTTTC. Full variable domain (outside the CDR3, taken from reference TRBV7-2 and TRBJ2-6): GAGVSQSPSNKVTEKGKDVELRCDPISGHTALYWYRQSLGQGLEFLIYFQGNSAPDKSGLPSDRFSAERTGGSVSTLTIQRTQQEDSAVYLCASSLAAGAGANVLTFGAGSRLTVL.

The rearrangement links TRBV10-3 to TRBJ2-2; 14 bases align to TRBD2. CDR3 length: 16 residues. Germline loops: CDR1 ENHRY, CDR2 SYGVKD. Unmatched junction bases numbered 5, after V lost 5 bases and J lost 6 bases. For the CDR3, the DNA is TGTGCCATCAGTCAGGGACTAGCGGGAGCGGCCGGGGAGCTGTTTTTT. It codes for CAISQGLAGAAGELFF.

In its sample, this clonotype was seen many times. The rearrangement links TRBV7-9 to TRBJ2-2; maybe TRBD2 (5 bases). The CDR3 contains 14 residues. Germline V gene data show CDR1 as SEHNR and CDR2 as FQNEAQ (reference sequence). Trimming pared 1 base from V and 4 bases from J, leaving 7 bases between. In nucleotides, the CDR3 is TGTGCCAGCAGCTTAGGAGAGGGCACCGGGGAGCTGTTTTTT. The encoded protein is CASSLGEGTGELFF.

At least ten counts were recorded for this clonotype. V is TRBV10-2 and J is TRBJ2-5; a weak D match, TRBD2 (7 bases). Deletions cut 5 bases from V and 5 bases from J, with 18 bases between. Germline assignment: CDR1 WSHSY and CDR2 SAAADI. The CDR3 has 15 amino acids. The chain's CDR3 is CASSPGRGPPETQYF. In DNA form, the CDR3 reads TGCGCCAGCAGTCCTGGGCGGGGGCCCCCGGAGACCCAGTACTTC.

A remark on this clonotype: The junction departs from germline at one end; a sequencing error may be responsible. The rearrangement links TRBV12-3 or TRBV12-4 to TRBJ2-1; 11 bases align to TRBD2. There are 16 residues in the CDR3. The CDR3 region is CASSLVGLAGLNEQFF. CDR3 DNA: TGTGCCAGCAGCTTAGTCGGACTAGCGGGTCTTAATGAGCAGTTCTTC.

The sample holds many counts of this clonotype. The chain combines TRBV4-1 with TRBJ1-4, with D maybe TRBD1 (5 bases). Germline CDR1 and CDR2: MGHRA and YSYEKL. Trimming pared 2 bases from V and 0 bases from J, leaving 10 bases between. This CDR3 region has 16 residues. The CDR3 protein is CASSQPDRSTNEKLFF. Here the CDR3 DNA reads TGCGCCAGCAGCCAACCCGACAGATCAACTAATGAAAAACTGTTTTTT.

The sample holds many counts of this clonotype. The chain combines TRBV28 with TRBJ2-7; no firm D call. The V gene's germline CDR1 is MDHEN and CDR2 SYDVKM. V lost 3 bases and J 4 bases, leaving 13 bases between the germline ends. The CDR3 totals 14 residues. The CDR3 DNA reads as TGTGCCAGCAGTTTTCCAGGAAAAGCTTACGAGCAGTACTTC. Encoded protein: CASSFPGKAYEQYF. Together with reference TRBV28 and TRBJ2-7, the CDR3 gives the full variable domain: DVKVTQSSRYLVKRTGEKVFLECVQDMDHENMFWYRQDPGLGLRLIYFSYDVKMKEKGDIPEGYSVSREKKERFSLILESASTNQTSMYLCASSFPGKAYEQYFGPGTRLTVT.

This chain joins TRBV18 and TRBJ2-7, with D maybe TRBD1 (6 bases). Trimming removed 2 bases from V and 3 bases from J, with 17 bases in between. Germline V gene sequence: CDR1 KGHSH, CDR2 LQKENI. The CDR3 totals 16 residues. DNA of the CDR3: TGTGCCAGCTCACCAAGAAAGGGGGAATTGCTCTACGAGCAGTACTTC. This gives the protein CASSPRKGELLYEQYF.

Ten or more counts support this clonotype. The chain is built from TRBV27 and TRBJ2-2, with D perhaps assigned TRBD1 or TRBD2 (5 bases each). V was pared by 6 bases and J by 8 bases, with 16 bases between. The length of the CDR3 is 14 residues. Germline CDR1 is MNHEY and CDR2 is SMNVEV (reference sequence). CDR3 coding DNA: TGTGCCAGCAGCCGCGGAGTCGGGGCTGGGGAGCTGTTTTTT. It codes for CASSRGVGAGELFF.

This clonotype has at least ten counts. CDR3 bases: TGTGCCAGCAGCGTGGGGATCGTTAGGGATGATACGCAGTATTTT. It yields the protein CASSVGIVRDDTQYF. This chain uses TRBV9 with TRBJ2-3; D is ambiguous. V was cut by 2 bases and J by 6 bases, with 16 bases left in between. CDR3 size: 15 residues. The germline CDR1 and CDR2 sequences are SGDLS and YYNGEE.